The clone carrying this T cell receptor beta chain was counted between two and nine times. The time point is: cycle 4 day 1 (C4D1), after 6 weeks of nivolumab. Relapse after autologous stem cell transplantation occurred in every patient, and brentuximab vedotin exposure varied. Magnetic negative selection purified CD4+ T cells from thawed PBMCs. Looked up from germline, CDR1 is GTSNPN and CDR2 is SVGIG (reference sequence). The CDR3 totals 11 residues. Trimming stripped 1 base from V and 11 bases from J, with 12 bases between. This record comes from a study of PD-1 blockade in classical Hodgkin lymphoma. Across the whole study: Nivolumab was given intravenously to patients at 3 mg/kg every 2 weeks.

TCRdb keeps only in-frame clones here, not all; method: immunoSEQ multiplex PCR. The table has around 11,000 clones, roughly 72% seen once. The specimen comprised CD4+ T cells from blood, sampled before the fourth cycle of nivolumab. This TCR derives from a human donor with classical Hodgkin lymphoma. The chain combines TRBV30 with TRBJ2-7, with D tentatively TRBD1 (6 bases). CDR3 nucleotide sequence: TGTGCCTGGAGTGGGGCTCAGGGGAAGTACTTC. It codes for CAWSGAQGKYF.